Following are 13 T cell receptor beta chains from one sample sequenced in a study of blood T cell repertoires in COVID-19. Only in-frame clones appear in the TCRdb table, and some are missing; sequencing was by immunoSEQ multiplex PCR. This table has about 400,000 clones, roughly 91% appearing once. Sequencing input: PBMCs or T cells enriched from blood (not recorded which). The origin of the receptors is a woman in her 30s who had recovered from COVID-19.

CDR3 nucleotides: TGTGCCAGCAGCTCGCCCTCCGGACTGGAGATCCAAGAGACCCAGTACTTC. Translated, it gives CASSSPSGLEIQETQYF. The rearrangement uses TRBV7-2 and TRBJ2-5, with a possible D match to TRBD2 (5 bases). Trimming removed 4 bases at V and 1 base at J, with 19 bases between. Germline CDR1 is SGHTA and CDR2 is FQGNSA. This CDR3 region has 17 residues.

The V and J genes are TRBV18 and TRBJ2-7; 8 bases fit TRBD2. In germline, CDR1 is KGHSH, CDR2 LQKENI. This CDR3 is built from 15 residues. The ends lost 2 bases at V and 2 bases at J; junction bases unmatched: 5. The CDR3 region has the DNA TGTGCCAGCTCACCAATAGCGGGAACGACCTACGAGCAGTACTTC. It codes for CASSPIAGTTYEQYF.

CDR3 bases: TGCGCCAGCAGCCAAGAAAGAACTCCAGGGGGTGAGACCCAGTACTTC. The encoded protein is CASSQERTPGGETQYF. V gene TRBV4-3 combines with J gene TRBJ2-5, with TRBD1 identical over 7 bases. After removal of 0 bases from V and 5 bases from J, the junction contained 9 bases not matched to a gene. The germline V gene encodes CDR1 LGHNA and CDR2 YSLEER. This CDR3 is built from 16 residues.

The rearrangement links TRBV6-5 to TRBJ2-3; TRBD2 aligns across 7 bases. CDR1 MNHEY and CDR2 SVGAGI come from the germline V gene. The J segment lost 5 bases and the V segment lost 2 bases, leaving 4 bases of the junction unmatched. The CDR3 length is 14 residues. CDR3 sequence (DNA): TGTGCCAGCAGTTACCCCCAGCGGGGAGATACGCAGTATTTT. Translation: CASSYPQRGDTQYF.

The chain has TRBV4-3 and TRBJ1-5, with D tentatively TRBD1 (5 bases). The germline V gene encodes CDR1 LGHNA and CDR2 YSLEER. With 0 bases removed from V and 0 bases from J, the gap between germline ends came to 12 bases. This CDR3 comprises 17 residues. The CDR3 sequence: CASSQDGAANSNQPQHF. In DNA form, the CDR3 reads TGCGCCAGCAGCCAAGATGGGGCAGCGAATAGCAATCAGCCCCAGCATTTT.

The genes are TRBV18 and TRBJ2-5; tentative D call: TRBD2 (6 bases). Trimming pared 3 bases from V and 5 bases from J, leaving 19 bases between. CDR3 length: 16 amino acids. Germline CDR1 KGHSH, CDR2 LQKENI. The CDR3 nucleotides are TGTGCCAGCTCACCCTATCCGCCGACGGGAGCGGAGACCCAGTACTTC. It is translated as CASSPYPPTGAETQYF.

The chain uses TRBV4-1 and TRBJ2-1, with TRBD2 matching over 13 bases. Germline V gene sequence: CDR1 MGHRA, CDR2 YSYEKL. The CDR3 is made up of 18 amino acids. Losses at the gene ends were 3 bases for V and 9 bases for J; bases not matched to a gene: 14. The CDR3, as DNA: TGCGCCAGCAGCCACGTAAGACTAGCGGGAGGACTGAGGGGTGAGCAGTTCTTC. This codes for CASSHVRLAGGLRGEQFF.

The chain combines TRBV2 with TRBJ2-5, with TRBD1 identical over 7 bases. CDR3 length equals 13 residues. Trimming took 7 bases from V and 2 from J; bases not matched to a gene: 4. Germline V gene lookup returns CDR1 SNHLY and CDR2 FYNNEI. The CDR3: CASKRDSQETQYF. CDR3 coding DNA: TGTGCCAGCAAGAGGGACAGTCAAGAGACCCAGTACTTC. The full variable domain, its missing parts supplied by reference TRBV2 and TRBJ2-5, is EPEVTQTPSHQVTQMGQEVILRCVPISNHLYFYWYRQILGQKVEFLVSFYNNEISEKSEIFDDQFSVERPDGSNFTLKIRSTKLEDSAMYFCASKRDSQETQYFGPGTRLLVL.

The genes are TRBV29-1 and TRBJ1-1; 10 bases are shared with TRBD1. CDR1 is SQVTM, CDR2 ANQGSEA, per germline. V lost 5 bases and J lost 3; bases outside the gene matches: 12. There are 16 residues in the CDR3. The CDR3 DNA is TGCAGCGTTCTCAGATCGACAGGGGGCGTCTACACTGAAGCTTTCTTT. Protein product: CSVLRSTGGVYTEAFF.

J is TRBJ2-7 and V is TRBV28; D is unresolved. The CDR3 contains 15 residues. CDR1 MDHEN and CDR2 SYDVKM come from the germline V gene. Deletions cut 5 bases from V and 3 bases from J, with 17 bases between. The CDR3 nucleotides are TGTGCCAGCAGTCCCAACGATAGTAGATACTACGAGCAGTACTTC. Translation: CASSPNDSRYYEQYF.

This rearrangement joins TRBV5-6 to TRBJ2-5, with TRBD2 identical over 8 bases. Germline CDR1 SGHDT, CDR2 YYEEEE. Trimming at V came to 6 bases and at J to 2 bases, leaving 12 bases not matched to a gene. The CDR3 length is 16 residues. The CDR3 here is CASNRKGGLAQETQYF. CDR3 DNA: TGTGCCAGCAACCGAAAGGGAGGACTAGCTCAAGAGACCCAGTACTTC.

CDR3 amino acids: CASSPQGFDEKLFF. The DNA for the CDR3 is TGTGCCAGCAGCCCTCAGGGATTCGATGAAAAACTGTTTTTT. The chain uses TRBV7-9 and TRBJ1-4; D perhaps matches TRBD1 (5 bases). The ends were cut back, 5 bases at V and 6 bases at J, with 13 bases in the middle. The CDR3 runs 14 residues. Germline V gene lookup returns CDR1 SEHNR and CDR2 FQNEAQ (reference sequence).

J is TRBJ2-1 and V is TRBV9; 7 bases line up with TRBD1. V was pared by 4 bases and J by 4 bases, with 8 bases of the junction left unmatched. Germline V gives CDR1 SGDLS, CDR2 YYNGEE. The CDR3 spans 15 residues. The CDR3 sequence is CASSLWTGPYNEQFF. In nucleotides, the CDR3 is TGTGCCAGCAGCTTATGGACAGGCCCTTACAATGAGCAGTTCTTC.